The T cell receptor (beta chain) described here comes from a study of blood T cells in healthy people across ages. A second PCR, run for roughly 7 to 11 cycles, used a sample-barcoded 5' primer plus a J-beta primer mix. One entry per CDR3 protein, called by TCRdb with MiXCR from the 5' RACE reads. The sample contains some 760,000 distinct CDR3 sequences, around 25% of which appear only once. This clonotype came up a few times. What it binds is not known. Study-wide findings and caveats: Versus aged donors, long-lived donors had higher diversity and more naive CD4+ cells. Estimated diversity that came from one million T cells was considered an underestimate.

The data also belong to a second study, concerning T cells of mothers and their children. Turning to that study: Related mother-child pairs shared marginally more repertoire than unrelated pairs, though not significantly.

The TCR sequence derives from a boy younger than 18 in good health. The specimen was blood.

CDR3 residues: CASSRRRTYNEQFF. The CDR3 bases are TGTGCCAGCAGCCGAAGAAGGACTTACAATGAGCAGTTCTTC. This chain uses TRBV7-8 with TRBJ2-1; D might be TRBD2 (5 bases). CDR1 and CDR2 (germline): SGHVS, FQNEAQ. V lost 5 bases, J lost 4 bases, and 12 bases lay in between. This CDR3 spans 14 amino acids.